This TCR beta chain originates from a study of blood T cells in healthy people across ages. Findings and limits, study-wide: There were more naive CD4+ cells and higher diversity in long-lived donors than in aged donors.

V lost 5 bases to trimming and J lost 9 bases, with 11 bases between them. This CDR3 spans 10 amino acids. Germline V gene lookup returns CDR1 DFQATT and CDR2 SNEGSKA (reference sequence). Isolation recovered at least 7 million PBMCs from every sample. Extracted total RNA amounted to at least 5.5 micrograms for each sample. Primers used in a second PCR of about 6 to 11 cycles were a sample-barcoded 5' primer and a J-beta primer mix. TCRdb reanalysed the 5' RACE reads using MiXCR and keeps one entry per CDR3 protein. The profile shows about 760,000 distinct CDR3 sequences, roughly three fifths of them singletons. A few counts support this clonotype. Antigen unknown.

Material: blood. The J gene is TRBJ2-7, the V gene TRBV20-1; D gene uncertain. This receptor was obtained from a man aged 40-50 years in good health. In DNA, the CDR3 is TGCAGTGCTTTGGACGCTCGGCAGTACTTC. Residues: CSALDARQYF.